This TCR beta chain appears in the sequencing data of a study of shared clonotypes between healthy human individuals (dated by TCRdb to 2018 to 2020). About the investigation overall: A few men and two women, aged 18 to 49 years, made up the cohort. Between about 0.9 and 8.9 billion PBMCs per donor were obtained by leukapheresis. Different laboratories and diverse techniques were used to prepare libraries and sequence TCR repertoires, to increase sequencing depth and limit assay-specific biases. Blood TCR repertoires of five healthy adults were deeply sequenced to estimate repertoire size and the extent of clonotype sharing between individuals. For each donor, CD4 naive and CD4 memory were each run on three plates, CD8 naive on two plates, and CD8 memory on one plate.

CD8 naive samples were obtained by positive selection for CCR7 among CD45RO-negative cells, yielding a CD45RA+CCR7+ population from which TemRA cells were excluded. The donors were healthy, HIV-negative adults with no recently reported acute infections or vaccinations. All donors were Caucasian adults living in Nashville, Tennessee, USA. Blood was collected by leukapheresis, and PBMCs were isolated by Ficoll-Histopaque density gradient centrifugation and then cryopreserved in liquid nitrogen vapor phase. Analytical flow cytometry was used to check the purity and quantity of every magnetically sorted T cell population. From each sorted fraction, genomic DNA was isolated and quantified by UV absorbance on a Nanodrop 2000c. To note about this clone: Its recognized antigen is unknown. No much larger clone is present one base from it, and per-base qualities are unavailable.

TCR CDR3 regions were amplified from genomic DNA by multiplex PCR using the deep immunoSEQ assay. Genomic DNA extracted from each cell subset was distributed evenly over all wells of several immunoSEQ 96-well plates, and each plate served as one replicate. Each replicate PCR for sorted subsets received around 200 ng genomic DNA, equal to 30,000 or so T cell genomes. Purified libraries were quantified with a Qubit 3.0 fluorometer, sized on a Bioanalyzer 2100, and re-quantified with the KAPA Library Quantification kit. Every immunoSEQ 96-well plate was sequenced on a separate single-read 150-cycle Illumina NextSeq 550 flow cell. The original methods were these. Because the immunoSEQ output held only junctional sequences and lacked quality scores, the filtering could not match the filtering applied to full-length reads. Sequences were annotated with PyIR, a Python wrapper for IgBLAST v1.9, and V/J genes and CDR3 were assigned using IMGT germline references. Reads were filtered out if the reads had weak V/J assignments (E-value above 1e-6), no CDR3, stop codons, out-of-frame junctions, or ambiguous translated residues. A V3J clonotype was defined by an identical inferred V gene, J gene, and CDR3 amino acid sequence. To compute the percentage overlap between repertoires, the number of shared unique clonotypes was divided by the size of the smaller repertoire. Repertoire richness was assessed with RTK rarefaction, the Chao1 estimator, and Recon v2.1 estimates of unobserved clonotypes. Generation probabilities were computed with OLGA for all TCRbeta clonotypes obtained by the gDNA method from several donors. In TCRdb, the immuneACCESS table is reduced to in-frame sequences with V and J assigned. These tables do not hold every clone; where another copy was compared, an unresolved V gene accounts for under half, and the others remain unexplained. For V, J and clone size, that table is used; D and trimming come from the DNA. The sample records under 2,000,000 clones, 85% to 95% of which are singletons. The top ten hold under 1.5% of the sample.

General findings and caveats noted by the study authors: When a handful of donors were compared, the shared fraction of clonotypes was about 5.4% for naive CD4, about 4% for naive CD8, 2% to 2.5% for memory CD4, and less than 0.45% for memory CD8. Naive subsets generally had larger estimated clonotype richness than memory subsets did. Rarefaction of sorted-subset datasets indicated incomplete sequencing despite the large sequencing depth. Pairwise subsampling indicated that sequencing depth was expected to affect the degree of clonotype sharing among donors. Higher generation probabilities were observed for clonotypes shared by all four sorted-subset donors than for non-shared clonotypes. Because the study included a small number of donors, the genetic and exposure-history diversity represented was limited. Sampling was restricted to blood, and TCR repertoires in tissues likely differ from the TCR repertoires found in blood.

Sequencing used naive CD8+ T cells sorted from blood. In light of the paper, this sample's cell subset or site label describes: CD45RA+CCR7+. The TCR comes from a man between 18 and 35 years old in good health.

The sequence in DNA is TGTGCCAGCAAGGGAGGTTCCTACGAGCAGTACTTC. It translates as CASKGGSYEQYF. Here the chain combines TRBV2 and TRBJ2-7; D gene: possibly TRBD2, on 6 matching bases. Cut back by 7 bases and 1 base, the V and J ends lie 8 bases apart. CDR1 SNHLY and CDR2 FYNNEI are derived from the germline V gene. Counted from cysteine to phenylalanine, this CDR3 has 12 amino acids. Only the CDR3 DNA stays, 36 bases, in frame from base 1.